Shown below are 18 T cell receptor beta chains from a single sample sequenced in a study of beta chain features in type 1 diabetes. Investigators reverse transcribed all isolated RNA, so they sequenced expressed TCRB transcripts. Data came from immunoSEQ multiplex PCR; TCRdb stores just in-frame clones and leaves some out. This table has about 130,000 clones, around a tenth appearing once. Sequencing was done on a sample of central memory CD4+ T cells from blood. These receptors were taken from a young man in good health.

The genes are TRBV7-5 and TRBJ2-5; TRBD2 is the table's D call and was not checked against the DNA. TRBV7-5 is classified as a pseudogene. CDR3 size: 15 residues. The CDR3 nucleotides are TGTGCCAGAAGCCAGGGCGGGGGGGCCAGGGAGACCCAGTACTTC. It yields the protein CARSQGGGARETQYF.

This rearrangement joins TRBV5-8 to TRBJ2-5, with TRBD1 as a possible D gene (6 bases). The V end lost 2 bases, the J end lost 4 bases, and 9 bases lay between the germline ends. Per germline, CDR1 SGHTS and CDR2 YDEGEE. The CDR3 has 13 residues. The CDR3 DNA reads TGTGCCAGCAGCTTTGTAGGGGGAGAGACCCAGTACTTC. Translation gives CASSFVGGETQYF.

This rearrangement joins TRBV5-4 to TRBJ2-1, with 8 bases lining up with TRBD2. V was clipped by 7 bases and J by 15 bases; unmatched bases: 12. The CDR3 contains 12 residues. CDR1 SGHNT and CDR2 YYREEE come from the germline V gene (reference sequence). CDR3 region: CASGPGGTLLFF. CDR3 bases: TGTGCCAGCGGGCCGGGGGGGACACTTTTGTTCTTC.

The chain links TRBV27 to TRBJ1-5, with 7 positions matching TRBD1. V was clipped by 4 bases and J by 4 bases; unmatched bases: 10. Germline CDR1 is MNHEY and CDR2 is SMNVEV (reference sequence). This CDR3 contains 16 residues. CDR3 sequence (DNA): TGTGCCAGCAGTTCCCAGGGGACGACAGGGAATCAGCCCCAGCATTTT. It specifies CASSSQGTTGNQPQHF.

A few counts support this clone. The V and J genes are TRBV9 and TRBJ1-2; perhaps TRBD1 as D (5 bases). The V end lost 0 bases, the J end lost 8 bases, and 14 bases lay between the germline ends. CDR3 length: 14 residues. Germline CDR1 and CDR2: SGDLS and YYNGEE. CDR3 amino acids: CASSVDGRASGYTF. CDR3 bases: TGTGCCAGCAGCGTAGACGGCAGGGCCTCCGGCTACACCTTC.

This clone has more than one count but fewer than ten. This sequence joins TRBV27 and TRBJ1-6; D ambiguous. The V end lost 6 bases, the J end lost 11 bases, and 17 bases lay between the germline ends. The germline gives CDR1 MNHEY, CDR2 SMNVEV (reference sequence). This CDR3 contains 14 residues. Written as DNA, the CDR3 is TGTGCCAGCAGAGATGGATGGACTCCTGCACCCCTCCACTTT. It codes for CASRDGWTPAPLHF.

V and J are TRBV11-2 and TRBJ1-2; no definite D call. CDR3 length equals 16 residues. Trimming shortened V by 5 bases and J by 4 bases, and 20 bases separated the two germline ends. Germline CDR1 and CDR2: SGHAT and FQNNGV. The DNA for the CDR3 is TGTGCCAGCAGCCCCGCCAGCGGACCGAGTTTCTATGGCTACACCTTC. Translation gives CASSPASGPSFYGYTF.

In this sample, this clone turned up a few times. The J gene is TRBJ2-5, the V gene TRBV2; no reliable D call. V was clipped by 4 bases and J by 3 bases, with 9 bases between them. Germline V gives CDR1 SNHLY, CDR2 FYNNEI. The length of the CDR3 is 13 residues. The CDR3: CASSVFIKETQYF. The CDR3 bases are TGTGCCAGCAGTGTATTTATAAAAGAGACCCAGTACTTC. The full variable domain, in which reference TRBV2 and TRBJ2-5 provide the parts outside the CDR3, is EPEVTQTPSHQVTQMGQEVILRCVPISNHLYFYWYRQILGQKVEFLVSFYNNEISEKSEIFDDQFSVERPDGSNFTLKIRSTKLEDSAMYFCASSVFIKETQYFGPGTRLLVL.

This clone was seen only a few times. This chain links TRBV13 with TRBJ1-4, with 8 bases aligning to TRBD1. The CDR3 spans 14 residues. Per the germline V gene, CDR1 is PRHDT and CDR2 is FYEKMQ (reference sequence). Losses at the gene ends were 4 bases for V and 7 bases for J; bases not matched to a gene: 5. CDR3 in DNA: TGTGCCAGCAGCTCACAGGGGGTCCTTGAAAAACTGTTTTTT. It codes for CASSSQGVLEKLFF. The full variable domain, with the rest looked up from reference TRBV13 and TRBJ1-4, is AAGVIQSPRHLIKEKRETATLKCYPIPRHDTVYWYQQGPGQDPQFLISFYEKMQSDKGSIPDRFSAQQFSDYHSELNMSSLELGDSALYFCASSSQGVLEKLFFGSGTQLSVL.

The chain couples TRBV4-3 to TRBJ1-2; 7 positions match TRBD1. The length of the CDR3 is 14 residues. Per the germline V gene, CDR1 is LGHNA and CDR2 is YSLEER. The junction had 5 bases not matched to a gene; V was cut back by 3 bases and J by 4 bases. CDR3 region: CASSHPGQSYGYTF. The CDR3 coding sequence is TGCGCCAGCAGCCATCCGGGACAGAGCTATGGCTACACCTTC.

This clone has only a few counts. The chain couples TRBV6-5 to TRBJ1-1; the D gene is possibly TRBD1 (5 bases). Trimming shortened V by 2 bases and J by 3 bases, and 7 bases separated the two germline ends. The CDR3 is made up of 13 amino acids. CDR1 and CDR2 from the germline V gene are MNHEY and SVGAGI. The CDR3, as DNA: TGTGCCAGCAGTTACGGGGCGGACACTGAAGCTTTCTTT. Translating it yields CASSYGADTEAFF.

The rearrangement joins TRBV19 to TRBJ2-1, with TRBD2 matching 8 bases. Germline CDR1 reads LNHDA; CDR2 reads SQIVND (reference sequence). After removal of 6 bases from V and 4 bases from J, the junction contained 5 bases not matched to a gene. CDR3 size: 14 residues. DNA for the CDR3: TGTGCCAGTAGGCAGCGGGGGCTTTACAATGAGCAGTTCTTC. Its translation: CASRQRGLYNEQFF.

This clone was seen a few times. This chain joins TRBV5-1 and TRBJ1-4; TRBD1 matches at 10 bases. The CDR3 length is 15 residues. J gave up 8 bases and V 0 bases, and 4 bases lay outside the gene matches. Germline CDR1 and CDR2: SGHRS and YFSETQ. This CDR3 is CASSLARDRGEKLFF. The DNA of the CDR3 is TGCGCCAGCAGCTTGGCCCGGGACAGGGGCGAAAAACTGTTTTTT.

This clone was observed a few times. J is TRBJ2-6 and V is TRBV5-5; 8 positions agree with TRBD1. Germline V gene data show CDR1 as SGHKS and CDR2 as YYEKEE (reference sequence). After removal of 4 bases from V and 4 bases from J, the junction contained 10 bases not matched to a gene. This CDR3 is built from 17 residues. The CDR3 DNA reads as TGTGCCAGCAGCCCCCAGGACAGGGCATCCGGGGCCAACGTCCTGACTTTC. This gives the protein CASSPQDRASGANVLTF.

The CDR3 DNA follows: TGTGCCAGCTCACCAAACAGGGGAGGCGATACGCAGTATTTT. This encodes CASSPNRGGDTQYF. This chain joins TRBV18 and TRBJ2-3, with a weak D call TRBD1 (7 bases). The V end was cut by 2 bases, the J end by 6 bases, with 12 bases between. Germline V CDR1 and CDR2: KGHSH, LQKENI. CDR3 size: 14 residues. Full variable domain (outside the CDR3, taken from reference TRBV18 and TRBJ2-3): NAGVMQNPRHLVRRRGQEARLRCSPMKGHSHVYWYRQLPEEGLKFMVYLQKENIIDESGMPKERFSAEFPKEGPSILRIQQVVRGDSAAYFCASSPNRGGDTQYFGPGTRLTVL.

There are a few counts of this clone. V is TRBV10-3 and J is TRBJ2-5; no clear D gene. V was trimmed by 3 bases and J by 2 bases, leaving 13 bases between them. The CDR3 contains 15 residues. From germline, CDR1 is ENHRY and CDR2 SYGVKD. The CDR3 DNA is TGTGCCATCAGTGACACCTACAGAGAACAAGAGACCCAGTACTTC. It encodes CAISDTYREQETQYF.

For the CDR3, the DNA is TGTGCCAGCAGCTACAGAGTTGCAGATACGCAGTATTTT. It translates to CASSYRVADTQYF. The rearrangement uses TRBV7-2 and TRBJ2-3; D is ambiguous. Per germline, CDR1 SGHTA and CDR2 FQGNSA. This CDR3 is built from 13 residues. V lost 4 bases and J lost 4, with 9 bases in between.

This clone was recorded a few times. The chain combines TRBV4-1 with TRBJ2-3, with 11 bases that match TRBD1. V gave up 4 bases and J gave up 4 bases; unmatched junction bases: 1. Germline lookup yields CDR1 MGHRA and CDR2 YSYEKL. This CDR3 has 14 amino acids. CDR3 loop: CASSLGQGADTQYF. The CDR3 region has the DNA TGCGCCAGCAGCCTGGGACAGGGGGCAGATACGCAGTATTTT.